Listed here are 10 T cell receptor beta chains from one sample, sequenced in a study of T cell responses to AZD1222 COVID-19 vaccine. The data were produced by immunoSEQ multiplex PCR, yet TCRdb's version contains in-frame clones alone and is incomplete. In the table there are around 91,000 clones, 88% of which are singletons. Sequences were derived from peripheral blood, sampled on day 0 of AZD1222 vaccination. The receptors come from an adult in good health.

The gene calls are TRBV9 and TRBJ2-7; a weak D match, TRBD1 (6 bases). The CDR3 is 13 residues long. The germline gives CDR1 SGDLS, CDR2 YYNGEE. V was cut by 4 bases and J by 1 base, with 9 bases left in between. CDR3 bases: TGTGCCAGCAGCCCCACAGGGTCCTACGAGCAGTACTTC. It translates to CASSPTGSYEQYF.

The rearrangement joins TRBV29-1 to TRBJ2-7, with D possibly TRBD1 on 6 matching bases. The CDR3 has 16 amino acids. Germline assignment: CDR1 SQVTM and CDR2 ANQGSEA. The V and J ends lost 4 bases and 7 bases respectively, with 26 bases between them. The CDR3 region has the DNA TGCAGCGTTGCCCTACGGGCAGGGCAGGGGCGGTCGGAGCAGTACTTC. This codes for CSVALRAGQGRSEQYF.

The V and J genes are TRBV7-9 and TRBJ2-5, with TRBD1 matching over 8 bases. This CDR3 contains 15 residues. The J segment lost 1 base and the V segment lost 1 base, leaving 2 bases of the junction unmatched. Germline CDR1 SEHNR, CDR2 FQNEAQ (reference sequence). The CDR3 nucleotides are TGTGCCAGCAGCTTAGGTCAGGGGGCCCAAGAGACCCAGTACTTC. Translated: CASSLGQGAQETQYF.

This clone was seen once. The chain couples TRBV10-3 to TRBJ1-3; 8 bases line up with TRBD1. In germline, CDR1 is ENHRY, CDR2 SYGVKD. The CDR3 contains 14 residues. V lost 3 bases, J lost 7 bases, and 5 bases stayed unmatched. For the CDR3, the DNA is TGTGCCATCAGTGACCTGGACAGGGACAACACCATATATTTT. Its translation: CAISDLDRDNTIYF.

This clone showed up just once. The chain employs TRBV5-5 and TRBJ2-3; D is perhaps TRBD1 or TRBD2 (6 bases each). CDR3 length equals 15 residues. Between the trimmed V and J ends, which lost 2 bases and 1 base, there was a span of 11 bases. The germline V gene has CDR1 SGHKS and CDR2 YYEKEE (reference sequence). The chain's CDR3 is CASSFGGPGTDTQYF. The DNA of the CDR3 is TGTGCCAGCAGCTTTGGGGGGCCCGGCACAGATACGCAGTATTTT.

The V and J genes are TRBV2 and TRBJ1-2; no clear D. Germline CDR1 and CDR2: SNHLY and FYNNEI. The CDR3 runs to 14 residues. Between the trimmed V and J ends, which lost 3 bases and 4 bases, there was a span of 12 bases. DNA for the CDR3: TGTGCCAGCAGTGAGGGCAAGGCCCGCTATGGCTACACCTTC. It encodes CASSEGKARYGYTF.

The chain links TRBV18 to TRBJ1-3, with D possibly matching TRBD1 (5 bases). Trimming removed 2 bases at V and 5 bases at J, with 16 bases between. The V gene's germline CDR1 is KGHSH and CDR2 LQKENI. This CDR3 spans 16 amino acids. CDR3 sequence reads: CASSPENPRERNTIYF. In nucleotides, the CDR3 is TGTGCCAGCTCACCAGAAAATCCCAGGGAACGAAACACCATATATTTT.

CDR3 protein: CATEARDNQPQHF. The CDR3 region has the DNA TGTGCTACGGAGGCTAGGGACAATCAGCCCCAGCATTTT. The rearrangement links TRBV19 to TRBJ1-5; D is unclear. CDR3 length: 13 residues. CDR1 is LNHDA, CDR2 SQIVND, per germline (reference sequence).

The rearrangement links TRBV11-1 to TRBJ2-3; the D gene is possibly TRBD1 (6 bases). The CDR3 covers 14 residues. Trimming removed 4 bases at V and 2 bases at J, with 10 bases between. CDR1 is SGHAT and CDR2 is FQDESV in the germline V gene (reference sequence). CDR3 sequence reads: CASSYRDNTDTQYF. The CDR3 coding sequence is TGTGCCAGCAGCTACCGGGACAACACAGATACGCAGTATTTT. Full variable domain (rest looked up from reference TRBV11-1 and TRBJ2-3): EAEVAQSPRYKITEKSQAVAFWCDPISGHATLYWYRQILGQGPELLVQFQDESVVDDSQLPKDRFSAERLKGVDSTLKIQPAELGDSAMYLCASSYRDNTDTQYFGPGTRLTVL.

The chain couples TRBV7-2 to TRBJ2-3; D remains unclear. The germline V gene has CDR1 SGHTA and CDR2 FQGNSA. The CDR3 is 11 residues long. V gave up 5 bases and J gave up 6 bases, with 6 bases separating them. For the CDR3, the DNA is TGTGCCAGCAGCGCTATGGATACGCAGTATTTT. The encoded protein is CASSAMDTQYF. The full variable domain, with the rest looked up from reference TRBV7-2 and TRBJ2-3, is GAGVSQSPSNKVTEKGKDVELRCDPISGHTALYWYRQSLGQGLEFLIYFQGNSAPDKSGLPSDRFSAERTGGSVSTLTIQRTQQEDSAVYLCASSAMDTQYFGPGTRLTVL.